The text below deals with one T cell receptor beta chain. Its antigen is still unknown. One end of the junction is discordant with germline, which a read error may explain. The CDR3 holds 14 amino acids from the cysteine to the phenylalanine. Of all the DNA, just the CDR3 is kept, 42 bases in frame from base 1. Via the germline V gene, CDR1 is MDHEN and CDR2 SYDVKM. This sample stems from a study of T cells in Graves' hyperthyroidism and ophthalmopathy (dated by TCRdb to about 2019). About the investigation overall: Peripheral blood samples were taken at initial diagnosis, before any treatment was given. To identify distinguishing TCR V-J signatures, a discovery cohort of 100 or so patients was used, comprising 40 to 45 with Graves' ophthalmopathy and 55 to 65 with stable Graves' hyperthyroidism. Whether ophthalmopathy could be predicted prospectively was tested in an independent validation cohort made up of some 20 hyperthyroidism patients plus 17 patients who later progressed to ophthalmopathy. The 100 or so discovery patients were divided at random into training and test sets in a 7:3 ratio. Thyroid tissue and blood T-cell repertoires from about six Graves' hyperthyroidism patients were also compared in the study. After sampling, hyperthyroidism patients received methimazole starting at 30 mg daily, and ophthalmopathy patients received high-dose intravenous methylprednisolone. TCR Vbeta CDR3 sequencing of around 130 peripheral blood samples (under 45 ophthalmopathy, under 80 hyperthyroidism and roughly 17 progressor patients) is reported in the paper. The study at large found these results: Blood samples also contained most of the expanded thyroid clonotypes (frequency above 0.001), which suggests that blood repertoires may reflect thyroid immune responses. Sample size was not statistically predetermined, and investigators were not blinded to group allocation. Ophthalmopathy was separated from stable hyperthyroidism by a 13 V-J signature model, with around 90% sensitivity and 81% to 82% specificity obtained in cross-validation and 80%/75% obtained in testing. During validation, the model predicted progression to ophthalmopathy a median of approximately six months ahead of onset, with almost 71% sensitivity and roughly 72% specificity.

Graves' hyperthyroidism was defined as stable when no progression to ophthalmopathy occurred over 18 months of follow-up. Hyperthyroidism patients were newly diagnosed, with disease duration under 2 months, and aged 18 to 65 years. Any patient with an uncontrolled infection, another autoimmune disease, pregnancy or lactation was excluded. Diagnoses were established on the basis of clinical symptoms, serum thyroxine and TRAb, thyroid ultrasound, and orbital computed tomography. PBMCs were separated from roughly 10 ml of fresh peripheral blood using Ficoll-Paque density gradient centrifugation. Trizol reagent was used to extract total RNA, and RNA quality was then checked on an Agilent 2100 Bioanalyzer. The TCR beta CDR3 regions were amplified from the RNA transcripts. For the first round of RT-PCR on the TCR CDR3, the HTBI primer set was used together with the Qiagen OneStep RT-PCR kit. A second multiplex PCR round built the libraries, followed by size selection and purification. Sequencing of the libraries was done on an Illumina HiSeq2000 using paired-end 100 bp reads. The paper's data handling went like this. SOAPnuke was used to process the raw data, removing reads that contained adapters or uncalled bases, had a mean Phred below 15, or lacked an exact match to the constant primer or identifier. High-quality paired reads were merged with COPE v1.2.5, and unique nucleotide sequences were defined as clonotypes. MiTCR v1.1 was used to align clonotypes to the IMGT TRBV, TRBD and TRBJ reference segments. The analysis included only V-J combinations with a frequency above 0.0001, which together covered more than 99% of the repertoires. A TCS score was defined as the ratio of F50 (clonal expansion) to E x V (chaos), with BLOSUM62-based TCRdist applied between CDR3 peptides within each V-J. Welch's t-statistics and random forest reduced just over 500 V-J features to about 13, which were used in a naive Bayes classifier (R e1071). The raw public data were reprocessed by TCRdb itself: fastp quality trimming at Q25, MiXCR clonotype calling, in-frame beta chains only. Rows with a matching CDR3 protein are joined into one entry that keeps the most common DNA and genes. The authors' filters were not applied to this entry. Here the sample has 94,000 or so distinct CDR3 sequences; roughly 49% occur a single time. Around 27% of the sample belongs to the ten largest clones.

Sequenced material: blood. The sequence derives from a middle-aged woman with Graves' hyperthyroidism. The chain was built from TRBV28 and TRBJ2-5; the D gene is unclear. The base sequence is TGTGCCACCAGTGAAGCCTCGGCCCAAGAGACCCAGTACTTC. It translates as CATSEASAQETQYF.